This TCR beta chain was sequenced during a study of cytomegalovirus exposure and HLA in healthy donors. Study-wide results and limits: Despite most TCR sequences being rare, some public TCRs occurred in many donors.

As regards this clone: Its antigen is unidentified.

Nominally healthy donors provided the samples, though records likely missed some immune exposures. CDR1 and CDR2 (germline): WSHSY, SAAADI. The CDR3 totals 18 residues. Trimming took 3 bases from V and 0 from J, leaving 15 bases between them. It was with 60 Vbeta and 13 Jbeta primers that the PCR ran. Repertoires were generated with immunoSEQ multiplex PCR, while TCRdb's copy carries only in-frame clones and drops some. The sample has fewer than 200,000 clones, 80% to 90% seen once. V and J are TRBV10-2 and TRBJ1-6, with a weak D call TRBD1 (5 bases). Sequenced sample: PBMCs. The sequence was obtained from a young woman in good health and CMV-seropositive. CDR3 in DNA: TGCGCCAGCAGTGAAGTCGGGGGGATAAGCTCCTATAATTCACCCCTCCACTTT. Translation: CASSEVGGISSYNSPLHF.